The next 7 T cell receptor beta chains were all read from a single sample in a study of cytomegalovirus exposure and HLA in healthy donors. A multiplex PCR was run with 60 Vbeta primers and 13 Jbeta primers. Here immunoSEQ multiplex PCR was the method, and the copy in TCRdb shows in-frame clones only, minus some. The sample carries 100,000 to 150,000 clones, just over 65% recorded once. The specimen was PBMCs. The receptors come from a man aged 18 to 29 in good health and CMV-seronegative.

This chain joins TRBV5-1 and TRBJ2-7; perhaps TRBD2 as D (7 bases). Trimming pared 4 bases from V and 3 bases from J, leaving 20 bases between. There are 16 residues in the CDR3. Germline-derived CDR1 and CDR2 are SGHRS and YFSETQ. As DNA, the CDR3 is TGCGCCAGCAGCAAAAACACTGGGGAGGGGGTCTACGAGCAGTACTTC. This sequence encodes CASSKNTGEGVYEQYF.

This chain links TRBV28 with TRBJ2-7; D may be TRBD2 (5 bases). In germline, CDR1 is MDHEN, CDR2 SYDVKM. Trimming shortened V by 6 bases and J by 2 bases, and 14 bases separated the two germline ends. CDR3 length: 14 amino acids. The CDR3 here is CASRHVVGAYEQYF. CDR3 nucleotide sequence: TGTGCCAGCAGACATGTGGTCGGGGCCTACGAGCAGTACTTC.

This clone was picked up one time. At one boundary the junction diverges from the germline segment, which might be a read error. The chain recombines TRBV7-6 with TRBJ2-3; the match to TRBD1 covers 8 bases. The length of the CDR3 is 15 residues. Germline CDR1 and CDR2: SGHVS and FNYEAQ. The CDR3, as DNA: TGTTCCAGCAGCTTCGCGACAGGGGCGTCAGATACGCAGTATTTT. Amino acid sequence: CSSSFATGASDTQYF.

J is TRBJ2-7 and V is TRBV18; no definite D call. Trimming removed 3 bases from V and 3 bases from J, with 12 bases in between. CDR1 is KGHSH and CDR2 is LQKENI in the germline V gene. This CDR3 has 14 amino acids. CDR3 sequence: CASSPSLPNYEQYF. The CDR3 DNA reads as TGTGCCAGCTCACCGAGCCTCCCCAACTACGAGCAGTACTTC.

A note on this clone: The junction departs from germline at one end; a sequencing error may be responsible. The chain links TRBV4-2 to TRBJ1-2; possibly TRBD1 for D (5 bases). CDR1 LGHNA and CDR2 YNFKEQ come from the germline V gene. This CDR3 region has 13 residues. In DNA form, the CDR3 reads TGTGCCAGCAGCCAAGTGGGGGACTATGGCTACCCCTTC. It codes for CASSQVGDYGYPF.

The chain uses TRBV18 and TRBJ1-5; D is possibly TRBD1 (6 bases). Germline V gene sequence: CDR1 KGHSH, CDR2 LQKENI. Deletions cut 2 bases from V and 2 bases from J, with 10 bases between. The length of the CDR3 is 15 residues. CDR3 residues: CASSPEGVGNQPQHF. The CDR3 DNA sequence: TGTGCCAGCTCACCAGAGGGGGTTGGCAATCAGCCCCAGCATTTT.

V is TRBV6-1 and J is TRBJ1-5; D call uncertain. The germline V gene has CDR1 MNHNS and CDR2 SASEGT. CDR3 size: 15 residues. With 0 bases removed from V and 6 bases from J, the gap between germline ends came to 12 bases. Written as DNA, the CDR3 is TGTGCCAGCAGTGAAGCGCAGAGGGTTTCTCAGCCCCAGCATTTT. It yields the protein CASSEAQRVSQPQHF.